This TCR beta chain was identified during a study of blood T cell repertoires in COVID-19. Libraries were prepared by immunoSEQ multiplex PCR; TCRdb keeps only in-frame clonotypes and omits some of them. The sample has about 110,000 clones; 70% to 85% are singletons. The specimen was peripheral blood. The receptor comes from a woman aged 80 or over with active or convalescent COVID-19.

The CDR3, as DNA: TGTGCCAGCAGTGATCAGGGGGCCAATGAGCAGTTCTTC. This translates into CASSDQGANEQFF. V is TRBV2 and J is TRBJ2-1, with 8 nucleotides matching TRBD1. With 3 bases clipped from V and 6 bases from J, the junction kept 1 base outside the gene matches. The CDR3 totals 13 residues. Germline assignment: CDR1 SNHLY and CDR2 FYNNEI.